This TCR beta chain was profiled in a study of blood T cell repertoires in COVID-19. The repertoire was sequenced with immunoSEQ multiplex PCR; TCRdb's copy has only in-frame clones and lacks some. The table records under 250,000 clones, around four fifths of them present only once. Germline CDR1 is SNHLY and CDR2 is FYNNEI. The CDR3 totals 14 residues. The junction had 7 bases not matched to a gene; V was cut back by 6 bases and J by 6 bases. This clone was counted once. This chain joins TRBV2 and TRBJ1-2; TRBD1 matches 10 bases. This TCR was sampled from a woman in her fifties or sixties who had been exposed to COVID-19. Sample: PBMCs or T cells enriched from blood (not recorded which). CDR3: CASSPGQGSHGYTF. CDR3 coding DNA: TGTGCCAGCAGCCCGGGACAGGGGAGTCATGGCTACACCTTC.